One and the same sample provided the 18 T cell receptor beta chains below, sequenced in a study of cytomegalovirus exposure and HLA in healthy donors. This PCR relied on a set of 60 Vbeta primers and 13 Jbeta primers. Produced via immunoSEQ multiplex PCR; TCRdb's table is partial and in-frame only. The data show roughly 130,000 clones, roughly four fifths seen once. The sequenced material came from PBMCs. These TCRs come from a girl aged 2-10 years in good health and CMV-seronegative.

V and J are TRBV9 and TRBJ2-7; TRBD1 aligns across 9 bases. The germline gives CDR1 SGDLS, CDR2 YYNGEE. The V segment lost 0 bases and the J segment 5 bases; nucleotides outside the gene matches: 6. CDR3 length equals 15 residues. CDR3 in DNA: TGTGCCAGCAGCGTAGGGGACAGGGATAAGGACGAGCAGTACTTC. This sequence encodes CASSVGDRDKDEQYF.

This clone has a single count. V is TRBV9 and J is TRBJ2-2; weak D call: TRBD2 (6 bases). Germline CDR1 is SGDLS and CDR2 is YYNGEE. The CDR3 has 16 residues. The germline V and J ends were trimmed by 6 bases and 0 bases, with 15 bases remaining between them. The CDR3 coding sequence is TGTGCCAGCACCCAGGACGGGGGTCCGAACACCGGGGAGCTGTTTTTT. Amino acids: CASTQDGGPNTGELFF.

This clone was seen just once. The chain recombines TRBV28 with TRBJ2-1; TRBD2 matches at 16 bases. Germline loops: CDR1 MDHEN, CDR2 SYDVKM. This CDR3 has 18 residues. After removal of 2 bases from V and 4 bases from J, the junction contained 5 bases not matched to a gene. This CDR3 reads CASSLPGLAGGGYNEQFF. CDR3 in DNA: TGTGCCAGCAGTTTACCGGGACTAGCGGGAGGGGGTTACAATGAGCAGTTCTTC.

This clone was seen just once. The CDR3 DNA reads TGTGGCGGCGGCGGATCCCGAGGGCAGTACTTC. Its translation is CGGGGSRGQYF. The rearrangement joins TRBV2 to TRBJ2-7; the D is unclear. The V gene's germline CDR1 is SNHLY and CDR2 FYNNEI. The CDR3 has 11 amino acids.

The rearrangement links TRBV5-6 to TRBJ1-6; 7 bases map to TRBD1. Looked up from germline, CDR1 is SGHDT and CDR2 is YYEEEE. Trimming cost V 2 bases and J 0 bases; bases outside gene matches: 2. The CDR3 loop spans 16 amino acids. CDR3 sequence (DNA): TGTGCCAGCAGCTTAGGGGGCCGCTCCTATAATTCACCCCTCCACTTT. Residues: CASSLGGRSYNSPLHF. Full variable domain (outside the CDR3, taken from reference TRBV5-6 and TRBJ1-6): DAGVTQSPTHLIKTRGQQVTLRCSPKSGHDTVSWYQQALGQGPQFIFQYYEEEERQRGNFPDRFSGHQFPNYSSELNVNALLLGDSALYLCASSLGGRSYNSPLHFGNGTRLTVT.

The chain couples TRBV9 to TRBJ2-5; TRBD2 aligns across 11 bases. The DNA end favors TRBJ2-7, so the J call may be wrong. Germline CDR1 reads SGDLS; CDR2 reads YYNGEE. The CDR3 has 15 residues. The CDR3 DNA sequence: TGTGCCAGCAGCTCAGGGACTAGCGGCCTTTACGAGCAGTACTTC. The encoded protein is CASSSGTSGLYEQYF.

The V and J genes are TRBV5-1 and TRBJ1-2, with 7 bases aligning to TRBD1. V lost 0 bases, J lost 5 bases, and 13 bases stayed unmatched. This CDR3 is built from 17 residues. Germline assignment: CDR1 SGHRS and CDR2 YFSETQ. The CDR3 DNA reads TGCGCCAGCAGCTTGGAGGGGGGCACAGGGGAAGAATATGGCTACACCTTC. Translated, it gives CASSLEGGTGEEYGYTF. The full variable domain, in which reference TRBV5-1 and TRBJ1-2 provide the parts outside the CDR3, is KAGVTQTPRYLIKTRGQQVTLSCSPISGHRSVSWYQQTPGQGLQFLFEYFSETQRNKGNFPGRFSGRQFSNSRSEMNVSTLELGDSALYLCASSLEGGTGEEYGYTFGSGTRLTVV.

The gene calls are TRBV4-3 and TRBJ2-4; D perhaps matches TRBD1 (5 bases). CDR1 and CDR2 (germline): LGHNA, YSLEER. CDR3 length: 16 residues. Trimming cost V 0 bases and J 7 bases, with 16 bases left between them. This CDR3 is CASSQDARGPTNIQYF. The CDR3 DNA follows: TGCGCCAGCAGCCAAGATGCAAGGGGTCCCACGAACATTCAGTACTTC.

V gene TRBV2 combines with J gene TRBJ2-1, with TRBD2 matching 12 bases. Trimming at V came to 5 bases and at J to 5 bases, leaving 7 bases not matched to a gene. CDR3 length: 16 residues. The germline CDR1 and CDR2 sequences are SNHLY and FYNNEI. The CDR3 bases are TGTGCCAGCAGTCGACAACTAGCGGGGGGTAACAATGAGCAGTTCTTC. This translates into CASSRQLAGGNNEQFF.

V and J are TRBV27 and TRBJ2-3, with D perhaps TRBD2 (6 bases). The CDR3 contains 14 residues. Germline CDR1 and CDR2: MNHEY and SMNVEV (reference sequence). Trimming removed 7 bases from V and 2 bases from J, with 13 bases in between. CDR3 nucleotide sequence: TGTGCCAGCACCCCCCGGGGGTACACAGATACGCAGTATTTT. Its protein is CASTPRGYTDTQYF.

The gene calls are TRBV5-5 and TRBJ2-3; 7 bases align to TRBD1. V trimming: 4 bases; J trimming: 3 bases; junction bases outside the gene matches: 11. The CDR3 has 16 amino acids. Germline assignment: CDR1 SGHKS and CDR2 YYEKEE (reference sequence). The CDR3 region has the DNA TGTGCCAGCAGCCCAAGGGGGCCCCTTAGTACAGATACGCAGTATTTT. Amino acid sequence: CASSPRGPLSTDTQYF. Using reference TRBV5-5 and TRBJ2-3 for the parts outside the CDR3, the full variable domain is DAGVTQSPTHLIKTRGQQVTLRCSPISGHKSVSWYQQVLGQGPQFIFQYYEKEERGRGNFPDRFSARQFPNYSSELNVNALLLGDSALYLCASSPRGPLSTDTQYFGPGTRLTVL.

V is TRBV7-3 and J is TRBJ2-1; D is possibly TRBD2 (5 bases). CDR1 SGHTA and CDR2 FQGTGA come from the germline V gene. The CDR3 length is 13 residues. Trimming removed 2 bases from V and 9 bases from J, with 11 bases in between. The DNA of the CDR3 is TGTGCCAGCAGCTTAGTCAAGAGCGGTGAGCAGTTCTTC. Translating gives CASSLVKSGEQFF.

The V and J genes are TRBV27 and TRBJ2-3, with D perhaps matching TRBD2 (5 bases). Germline V lookup: CDR1 MNHEY, CDR2 SMNVEV (reference sequence). The V end lost 8 bases, the J end lost 1 base, and 10 bases lay between the germline ends. The CDR3 is 13 amino acids. As DNA, the CDR3 is TGTGCCAGCGAGGGCGTGGGCACAGATACGCAGTATTTT. This codes for CASEGVGTDTQYF.

The chain couples TRBV10-1 to TRBJ1-1; TRBD1 matches at 9 bases. The CDR3 covers 16 residues. CDR1 is WNHNN and CDR2 is SYGVQD in the germline V gene (reference sequence). After removal of 7 bases from V and 4 bases from J, the junction contained 13 bases not matched to a gene. CDR3 nucleotide sequence: TGCGCCAGCAACGAAGGAACAGGGGGCGTTGGCACTGAAGCTTTCTTT. Residues: CASNEGTGGVGTEAFF.

The gene calls are TRBV6-1 and TRBJ1-2; perhaps TRBD1 as D (6 bases). V lost 3 bases to trimming and J lost 4 bases, with 18 bases between them. This CDR3 is 16 amino acids long. Germline values: CDR1 MNHNS, CDR2 SASEGT. As DNA, the CDR3 is TGTGCCAGCAGTGAGGGCTTTTTACAGGGAGTCTATGGCTACACCTTC. Encoded protein: CASSEGFLQGVYGYTF.

This clone has only a few counts. The chain links TRBV5-6 to TRBJ1-4; 10 bases match TRBD1. This CDR3 has 16 residues. Germline loops: CDR1 SGHDT, CDR2 YYEEEE. V shed 2 bases and J 3 bases; nucleotides not matched to a gene: 4. CDR3 sequence (DNA): TGTGCCAGCAGCTTACAGACAGGGGGCTCTAATGAAAAACTGTTTTTT. Residues: CASSLQTGGSNEKLFF.

This chain uses TRBV14 with TRBJ2-7; 7 bases line up with TRBD2. The CDR3 loop spans 12 amino acids. Germline assignment: CDR1 SGHDN and CDR2 FVKESK. V shed 4 bases and J 7 bases; nucleotides not matched to a gene: 4. CDR3 region: CASSPGLSEQYF. The CDR3 DNA reads TGTGCCAGCAGCCCGGGACTATCAGAGCAGTACTTC.

This clone occurred once. The chain uses TRBV21-1 and TRBJ2-1; the table assigns TRBD2, which was not confirmed against the DNA. TRBV21-1 is a pseudogene locus. This CDR3 region has 16 residues. The CDR3, as DNA: TGTGCCAGCAGCAAAACCGAGATGAGCTCCTACAATGAGCAGTTCTTC. Translated, it gives CASSKTEMSSYNEQFF.